A selection of T cell receptor beta chains follows, all from one sample in a study of stem cell transplantation in POMP-related autoinflammatory disease. Method: immunoSEQ multiplex PCR; TCRdb's copy keeps in-frame clones and lacks some. Of tens of thousands of clones listed, around 90% were seen once; the top ten hold about 0.66%. The sequencing here drew on CD4+ T cells from PBMCs, taken after stem cell transplantation. The receptors shown here come from a human patient with POMP-related autoinflammation and immune dysregulation (PRAID). These T cells may partly come from the graft donor. The CDR3 runs from the conserved cysteine through the conserved F or W. The D gene is left open where the match is weak. Size is omitted from some rows. Given values are once, few, many or a class for expanded clones.

CASSIEGASPNYGYTF	TGTGCCAGTAGTATAGAAGGGGCCTCCCCTAACTATGGCTACACCTTC	TRBJ1-2	-	TRBV19	-
CASNRDSSYNEQFF	TGCGCCAGTAATAGGGACAGCTCCTACAATGAGCAGTTCTTC	TRBJ2-1	-	TRBV5-1	TRBD1
CASSHTDGTVRYTF	TGTGCCAGCAGCCACACGGACGGAACCGTGCGCTACACCTTC	TRBJ1-2	-	TRBV14	-
CATSDFSTTNEQFF	TGTGCCACCAGTGATTTTTCGACAACCAATGAGCAGTTCTTC	TRBJ2-1	-	TRBV24-1	-
CASSGLAGEGGELFF	TGTGCCAGCAGTGGACTAGCGGGAGAGGGCGGGGAGCTGTTTTTT	TRBJ2-2	-	TRBV2	TRBD2
CAWSRPKFRKLFF	TGTGCCTGGAGCCGTCCTAAGTTTCGAAAACTGTTTTTT	TRBJ1-4	-	TRBV30	-
CASSSEGYSPLHF	TGTGCCAGCAGCTCGGAGGGTTATTCACCCCTCCACTTT	TRBJ1-6	few	TRBV7-9	-
CASSQGDTGELFF	TGTGCCAGCAGCCAAGGGGACACCGGGGAGCTGTTTTTT	TRBJ2-2	-	TRBV3-1/TRBV3-2	-
CASARTGKTGELFF	TGTGCCAGTGCGAGGACAGGGAAAACCGGGGAGCTGTTTTTT	TRBJ2-2	-	TRBV19	TRBD1
CASSKVGRGDETQYF	TGTGCCAGCAGCAAGGTGGGCAGGGGCGATGAGACCCAGTACTTC	TRBJ2-5	-	TRBV21-1	-
CASSYPGSYEQYF	TGTGCCAGCAGTTACCCAGGGTCCTACGAGCAGTACTTC	TRBJ2-7	-	TRBV6-5	-
CASSQTTGALTDTQYF	TGTGCCAGCAGCCAGACGACAGGGGCTTTAACAGATACGCAGTATTTT	TRBJ2-3	-	TRBV28	TRBD1
CASSLLTGSEKLFF	TGTGCCAGCAGCCTACTCACTGGGAGTGAAAAACTGTTTTTT	TRBJ1-4	-	TRBV7-9	-
CASSVRDSGNTIYF	TGTGCCAGCAGCGTTAGGGACTCTGGAAACACCATATATTTT	TRBJ1-3	-	TRBV9	-
CASSLGSEQYF	TGTGCCAGCAGCCTTGGGAGCGAGCAGTACTTC	TRBJ2-7	few	TRBV3-1/TRBV3-2	-
CASSLGSSGSYEQYF	TGTGCCAGCAGCTTAGGGTCTAGCGGGAGCTACGAGCAGTACTTC	TRBJ2-7	-	TRBV7-8	TRBD2
CASSISTFPLNTEAFF	TGTGCCAGTAGTATATCGACCTTCCCCTTGAACACTGAAGCTTTCTTT	TRBJ1-1	-	TRBV19	-
CASGEGTDTQYF	TGTGCCAGCGGGGAGGGTACAGATACGCAGTATTTT	TRBJ2-3	-	TRBV7-9	TRBD2